A single sample gave rise to the 7 T cell receptor beta chains below, sequenced in a study of a mutant IDH1 vaccine in newly diagnosed glioma. Regarding time point: week 5, during vaccination. Every vaccination contained 300 ug of the mutant IDH1 20-mer peptide and was paired with topical imiquimod. Clones were sequenced by immunoSEQ multiplex PCR, and TCRdb holds only the in-frame ones, with some missing. The data contain 25,000 to 30,000 clones, approximately 80% of them singletons. Their cognate antigens are unknown. The input for sequencing was PBMCs, taken from a glioma patient whose treatment included an IDH1 peptide vaccine. The receptor set was obtained from a man aged 35 to 55 with glioma. Some clones in this sample may be carry-over from other donors' samples.

The chain couples TRBV2 to TRBJ1-5; possible D gene TRBD1, 5 bases. In germline, CDR1 is SNHLY, CDR2 FYNNEI. V dropped 6 bases and J dropped 0 bases, with 18 bases sitting between them. This CDR3 has 17 amino acids. In DNA form, the CDR3 reads TGTGCCAGCAGCCCCAGGGAGGGGCAATATAGCAATCAGCCCCAGCATTTT. This encodes CASSPREGQYSNQPQHF.

This chain links TRBV2 with TRBJ2-3, with D possibly TRBD2 on 7 matching bases. The CDR3 sequence is 16 residues long. Germline-derived CDR1 and CDR2 are SNHLY and FYNNEI. V was cut by 4 bases and J by 6 bases, with 20 bases left in between. In nucleotides, the CDR3 is TGTGCCAGCAGTGCGGTACGAGGGGGGGCCCAGGATACGCAGTATTTT. Amino acids: CASSAVRGGAQDTQYF.

The chain links TRBV30 to TRBJ1-1; weak D call: TRBD1 (5 bases). The V end lost 4 bases, the J end lost 6 bases, and 15 bases lay between the germline ends. Germline V gene lookup returns CDR1 GTSNPN and CDR2 SVGIG (reference sequence). CDR3 length equals 13 residues. The CDR3 region is CAWTLGRDAEAFF. The DNA of the CDR3 is TGTGCCTGGACTTTGGGGAGGGACGCTGAAGCTTTCTTT.

V is TRBV6-6 and J is TRBJ1-3; maybe TRBD1 (6 bases). V was shortened by 0 bases and J by 4 bases, with 10 bases between the two germline ends. CDR3 size: 15 residues. Per germline, CDR1 MNHNY and CDR2 SVGAGI (reference sequence). CDR3 nucleotides: TGTGCCAGCAGTTACTCCGGGACACGAGGAAACACCATATATTTT. Translated, it gives CASSYSGTRGNTIYF.

There are a few counts of this clone. The chain employs TRBV7-8 and TRBJ1-1; 11 bases are shared with TRBD1. Germline V CDR1 and CDR2: SGHVS, FQNEAQ. The CDR3 runs 15 residues. V was clipped by 4 bases and J by 6 bases; unmatched bases: 7. The CDR3 loop is CASSSSGQGGAEAFF. The CDR3 DNA is TGTGCCAGCAGCTCATCGGGACAGGGGGGGGCTGAAGCTTTCTTT.

V usage is TRBV5-1 and J usage is TRBJ2-1; the match to TRBD1 covers 10 bases. Looked up from germline, CDR1 is SGHRS and CDR2 is YFSETQ. The CDR3 loop spans 16 amino acids. V trimming: 4 bases; J trimming: 0 bases; junction bases outside the gene matches: 4. The chain's CDR3 is CASSGTGDPSYNEQFF. The DNA for the CDR3 is TGCGCCAGCAGCGGGACAGGGGACCCCTCCTACAATGAGCAGTTCTTC.

The chain links TRBV30 to TRBJ2-3; the D gene is possibly TRBD2 (5 bases). In germline, CDR1 is GTSNPN, CDR2 SVGIG (reference sequence). This CDR3 is 12 amino acids long. V was pared by 4 bases and J by 6 bases, with 11 bases between. CDR3 bases: TGTGCCTGGACCCAGCGGCGGGATACGCAGTATTTT. It encodes CAWTQRRDTQYF. Looking up the rest from reference TRBV30 and TRBJ2-3 gives the full variable domain: SQTIHQWPATLVQPVGSPLSLECTVEGTSNPNLYWYRQAAGRGLQLLFYSVGIGQISSEVPQNLSASRPQDRQFILSSKKLLLSDSGFYLCAWTQRRDTQYFGPGTRLTVL.